This record looks at one T cell receptor (beta chain) sequence and its context. Antigen specificity is unknown. The time point here: persistent/refractory GD, antithyroid drugs over 5 years with positive TRAb. The TCR library was made from RNA extracted from PBMCs. Those enrolled as patients came out of an endocrinology department in Xi'an, China. The data originate from a study of regulatory T cells in long-lasting Graves disease. The study's findings and limits: The study found TRBV28, TRBJ1-2 and TRBJ2-5 favored in persistent disease.

Germline-derived CDR1 and CDR2 are SGHVS and FNYEAQ. J lost 7 bases, V lost 5 bases, and 11 bases had no gene match. The CDR3 has 14 amino acids. Through Arm-PCR of CDR3 regions and iRepertoire HTBI primers, TCR beta libraries were built. TCRdb fed the multiplex PCR reads into MiXCR, producing one record per CDR3 protein. Among about 290,000 distinct CDR3 sequences listed, 22% were seen once. This TCR was recovered from a female donor with Graves disease. The sequenced sample was peripheral blood mononuclear cells (PBMCs), obtained when the disease was refractory, from a patient treated with antithyroid drugs. The V call is TRBV7-6, the J call TRBJ2-7; 7 nucleotides align to TRBD2. The DNA of the CDR3 is TGTGCCAGCAGCCTCCTGGGGGACGGGAGGGAGCAGTACTTC. It codes for CASSLLGDGREQYF.